This T cell receptor beta chain was captured in a study of T cells after yellow fever vaccination. Via MiXCR, TCRdb re-called the 5' RACE reads, giving one row per CDR3 protein. The data contain roughly 120,000 distinct CDR3 sequences, roughly 6.7% of them singletons. This clonotype turned up a few times. The source of this sequence is a man younger than 35 who received the YFV17D yellow fever vaccine. The source was CD4+ T cells sorted from PBMCs, collected about 10 days after the first yellow fever vaccination.

CDR3 protein: CASSLRQPTGELFF. The CDR3 DNA is TGTGCCAGCAGCCTAAGACAGCCCACCGGGGAGCTGTTTTTT. The rearrangement uses TRBV6-1 and TRBJ2-2; D might be TRBD1 (5 bases). The V end lost 6 bases, the J end lost 4 bases, and 12 bases lay between the germline ends. CDR1 and CDR2 (germline): MNHNS, SASEGT. This CDR3 is built from 14 residues.